One T cell receptor (beta chain) is described in this entry. Its specificity is unknown. The template for TCR beta VDJ and CDR3 sequence profiling was genomic DNA. MiXCR was run by TCRdb on the reads, yielding one entry per CDR3 protein. The sample has around 430,000 distinct CDR3 sequences, approximately 33% seen once. This sample was taken from a study of CD8+CD57+ T cells in acquired aplastic anemia. Study-wide background: Mean DNA quantity obtained from sorted CD4+ and CD8+ cells was 2.5 to 4 ug. Whole-study findings and limits: Found in both controls and patients were almost 30 CD8+ CDR3 sequences.

Whoever was chosen for sequencing had shown CD8+CD57+ cell expansion by flow cytometry. All patients had severe acquired aplastic anemia. Sampling of blood occurred while the patients had still received no therapy. CDR1 is MNHEY and CDR2 is SVGAGI in the germline V gene. This CDR3 is built from 17 residues. The V gene lost 2 bases and the J gene lost 2 bases, with 19 bases spanning the gap. The chain combines TRBV6-5 with TRBJ2-7; no definite D call. The sequence derives from a human donor with aplastic anemia. The sample was sorted CD4+, CD8+, or CD8+CD57+ T cells (not recorded which) from PBMCs. The CDR3 bases are TGTGCCAGCAGTTACGGTCGCGGTGCCCTGGGCCCCTACGAGCAGTACTTC. This translates into CASSYGRGALGPYEQYF.